These T cell receptor beta chains were read from a single sample in a study of blood T cell repertoires in COVID-19. Some clones are missing from TCRdb's copy, which holds only in-frame ones; the method was immunoSEQ multiplex PCR. Of approximately 90,000 clones detected, 80% to 90% appear once; the ten largest clones hold 25%. Sequenced: peripheral blood. The origin of the receptors is a man aged 60 to 69 with acute or convalescent COVID-19. CDR3s include the opening cysteine and the closing phenylalanine or tryptophan. The order of the fields is J gene, clone size, D gene, V gene, CDR3 protein, CDR3 DNA. The D gene is left open where the match is weak. The size entry is marked missing in some rows and otherwise reads once, few, many or a size class.

J gene: TRBJ1-1
clone size: NA
D gene: TRBD1
V gene: TRBV28
CDR3 protein: CASSLPGTVVEAFF
CDR3 DNA: TGTGCCAGCAGTTTGCCCGGGACAGTAGTTGAAGCTTTCTTT

J gene: TRBJ1-5
clone size: NA
D gene: TRBD1
V gene: TRBV24-1
CDR3 protein: CATSDAGQGGPQHF
CDR3 DNA: TGTGCCACCAGTGACGCTGGACAGGGTGGGCCCCAGCATTTT

J gene: TRBJ1-3
clone size: NA
D gene: TRBD1
V gene: TRBV2
CDR3 protein: CASSNRGQRGNTIYF
CDR3 DNA: TGTGCCAGCAGCAACAGGGGGCAGCGTGGAAACACCATATATTTT

J gene: TRBJ1-2
clone size: NA
D gene: TRBD1
V gene: TRBV3-1/TRBV3-2
CDR3 protein: CASSQGGQGMAYYGYTF
CDR3 DNA: TGTGCCAGCAGCCAAGGGGGACAGGGTATGGCCTACTATGGCTACACCTTC

J gene: TRBJ2-2
clone size: NA
D gene: NA
V gene: TRBV7-9
CDR3 protein: CASSPLGTGELFF
CDR3 DNA: TGTGCCAGCAGCCCACTAGGGACCGGGGAGCTGTTTTTT

J gene: TRBJ2-7
clone size: once
D gene: TRBD2
V gene: TRBV11-2
CDR3 protein: CASSLVVAGEQYF
CDR3 DNA: TGTGCCAGCAGCTTAGTCGTAGCGGGGGAGCAGTACTTC

J gene: TRBJ1-2
clone size: NA
D gene: NA
V gene: TRBV6-5
CDR3 protein: CASAAGWGSNYGYTF
CDR3 DNA: TGTGCCAGCGCGGCAGGGTGGGGCTCTAACTATGGCTACACCTTC

J gene: TRBJ1-1
clone size: NA
D gene: TRBD1
V gene: TRBV18
CDR3 protein: CASSQGQGSTEAFF
CDR3 DNA: TGTGCCAGCTCACAGGGACAGGGTTCCACTGAAGCTTTCTTT

J gene: TRBJ1-3
clone size: NA
D gene: NA
V gene: TRBV7-9
CDR3 protein: CASSGDRQFSGNTIYF
CDR3 DNA: TGTGCCAGCAGCGGTGACAGGCAATTCTCTGGAAACACCATATATTTT

J gene: TRBJ1-3
clone size: NA
D gene: NA
V gene: TRBV2
CDR3 protein: CASTVSGNTIYF
CDR3 DNA: TGTGCCAGCACAGTCTCTGGAAACACCATATATTTT

J gene: TRBJ2-3
clone size: NA
D gene: NA
V gene: TRBV2
CDR3 protein: CASIIDTHTDTQYF
CDR3 DNA: TGTGCCAGCATTATCGACACACACACAGATACGCAGTATTTT

J gene: TRBJ1-1
clone size: once
D gene: TRBD1
V gene: TRBV3-1/TRBV3-2
CDR3 protein: CASSKTTGGNTEAFF
CDR3 DNA: TGTGCCAGCAGCAAAACGACAGGGGGCAACACTGAAGCTTTCTTT

J gene: TRBJ1-1
clone size: NA
D gene: NA
V gene: TRBV19
CDR3 protein: CASSTQGLGAFF
CDR3 DNA: TGTGCCAGTAGTACACAGGGCCTGGGGGCTTTCTTT

J gene: TRBJ2-5
clone size: NA
D gene: TRBD2
V gene: TRBV9
CDR3 protein: CASSVGGLAGKETQYF
CDR3 DNA: TGTGCCAGCAGCGTAGGGGGACTAGCGGGGAAAGAGACCCAGTACTTC

J gene: TRBJ1-6
clone size: NA
D gene: TRBD1
V gene: TRBV5-1
CDR3 protein: CASSLKTGGNSPLHF
CDR3 DNA: TGCGCCAGCAGCCTAAAGACAGGGGGGAATTCACCCCTCCACTTT

J gene: TRBJ2-1
clone size: NA
D gene: TRBD1
V gene: TRBV7-3
CDR3 protein: CASSLNSGTVYNEQFF
CDR3 DNA: TGTGCCAGCAGCTTAAACTCCGGGACAGTCTACAATGAGCAGTTCTTC

J gene: TRBJ2-7
clone size: NA
D gene: NA
V gene: TRBV5-4
CDR3 protein: CASSRRDMLYYEQYF
CDR3 DNA: TGTGCCAGCAGTCGCAGGGACATGTTATACTACGAGCAGTACTTC

J gene: TRBJ2-3
clone size: NA
D gene: TRBD1
V gene: TRBV2
CDR3 protein: CASSGGQGGTDTQYF
CDR3 DNA: TGTGCCAGCAGTGGGGGACAGGGGGGCACAGATACGCAGTATTTT

J gene: TRBJ1-2
clone size: once
D gene: TRBD1
V gene: TRBV28
CDR3 protein: CASTKDRGYGYTF
CDR3 DNA: TGTGCCAGCACTAAGGACAGGGGCTATGGCTACACCTTC

J gene: TRBJ2-1
clone size: NA
D gene: NA
V gene: TRBV27
CDR3 protein: CASSFGAVWRTYNEQFF
CDR3 DNA: TGTGCCAGCAGTTTTGGGGCTGTGTGGAGAACCTACAATGAGCAGTTCTTC

J gene: TRBJ1-2
clone size: NA
D gene: NA
V gene: TRBV18
CDR3 protein: CASSLGNRGYTF
CDR3 DNA: TGTGCCAGCTCCCTGGGCAATCGTGGCTACACCTTC

J gene: TRBJ2-3
clone size: NA
D gene: NA
V gene: TRBV5-6
CDR3 protein: CASSSQGADTQYF
CDR3 DNA: TGTGCCAGCAGCTCGCAAGGGGCAGATACGCAGTATTTT

J gene: TRBJ2-7
clone size: NA
D gene: TRBD2
V gene: TRBV5-4
CDR3 protein: CASSFKGLAFEQYF
CDR3 DNA: TGTGCCAGCAGCTTTAAGGGACTAGCTTTCGAGCAGTACTTC

J gene: TRBJ1-1
clone size: NA
D gene: NA
V gene: TRBV18
CDR3 protein: CASSSDSMNTEAFF
CDR3 DNA: TGTGCCAGCTCTTCTGACAGCATGAACACTGAAGCTTTCTTT

J gene: TRBJ2-5
clone size: NA
D gene: TRBD2
V gene: TRBV18
CDR3 protein: CASSSGLATRETQYF
CDR3 DNA: TGTGCCAGCTCTTCTGGACTAGCGACCCGAGAGACCCAGTACTTC

J gene: TRBJ1-5
clone size: NA
D gene: TRBD1
V gene: TRBV19
CDR3 protein: CASTFGTGFQPQHF
CDR3 DNA: TGTGCCAGTACCTTCGGGACAGGGTTTCAGCCCCAGCATTTT

J gene: TRBJ1-4
clone size: NA
D gene: NA
V gene: TRBV6-1
CDR3 protein: CASSEEQDAGINEKLFF
CDR3 DNA: TGTGCCAGCAGTGAGGAACAGGATGCTGGTATTAATGAAAAACTGTTTTTT

J gene: TRBJ1-1
clone size: few
D gene: NA
V gene: TRBV7-9
CDR3 protein: CASRSGIEAFF
CDR3 DNA: TGTGCCAGCAGGTCAGGGATAGAAGCTTTCTTT

J gene: TRBJ1-5
clone size: NA
D gene: NA
V gene: TRBV27
CDR3 protein: CASSPQGSNQPQHF
CDR3 DNA: TGTGCCAGCAGTCCCCAGGGGAGCAATCAGCCCCAGCATTTT

J gene: TRBJ1-2
clone size: NA
D gene: TRBD1
V gene: TRBV28
CDR3 protein: CASLTGGVGYGYTF
CDR3 DNA: TGTGCCAGTTTGACAGGGGGCGTTGGGTATGGCTACACCTTC

J gene: TRBJ2-2
clone size: NA
D gene: TRBD1
V gene: TRBV2
CDR3 protein: CASIRDRDTGELFF
CDR3 DNA: TGTGCCAGCATTAGGGACAGGGACACCGGGGAGCTGTTTTTT